This entry lists 13 T cell receptor beta chains sequenced from one sample in a study of blood T cells in healthy people across ages (dated by TCRdb to between 2015 and 2017). Library creation used 5' RACE. A second PCR of roughly 6 to 11 cycles was performed with a sample-barcoded 5' primer and a J-beta primer mix. TCRdb reprocessed the public reads (quality trimming at Q25 with fastp, clone calling with MiXCR) and kept in-frame beta chains. Each CDR3 protein gets just one entry, which takes the most common genes and DNA from the rows behind it. The sample table lists 1.8 million or so distinct CDR3 sequences, about two fifths of them with a count of one. Of the sample, 20% to 25% falls within the top ten clones. Sequences were obtained from blood. The receptors derive from a human donor in good health.

This clonotype was picked up a small number of times. This chain links TRBV29-1 with TRBJ1-2, with a weak D call TRBD1 (6 bases). The CDR3 is 13 residues long. Germline V gene sequence: CDR1 SQVTM, CDR2 ANQGSEA. The ends were cut back, 3 bases at V and 2 bases at J, with 10 bases in the middle. In nucleotides, the CDR3 is TGCAGCGTTGATGTCCAGGGGAACTATGGCTACACCTTC. Protein product: CSVDVQGNYGYTF.

The chain employs TRBV12-5 and TRBJ2-5; D might be TRBD2 (7 bases). Matching the DNA end better, TRBJ2-7 makes the J call doubtful. The CDR3 is made up of 15 amino acids. Germline V CDR1 and CDR2: LGHNT, FRNRAP. The CDR3 DNA is TGTGCTAGTGGTTTGTTACGGGCGGGGGCTGACGAGCAGTACTTC. Its translation is CASGLLRAGADEQYF.

V gene TRBV28 combines with J gene TRBJ1-5; no clear D gene. Trimming took off 5 bases at V and 2 bases at J, with 22 bases between the two ends. The V gene's germline CDR1 is MDHEN and CDR2 SYDVKM. The CDR3 has 18 residues. CDR3 DNA sequence: TGTGCCAGCAGTCCAGCTGTGTTGGGTCTCTTAGGCAATCAGCCCCAGCATTTT. Translated: CASSPAVLGLLGNQPQHF. Combining the CDR3 with reference TRBV28 and TRBJ1-5 gives the whole variable domain DVKVTQSSRYLVKRTGEKVFLECVQDMDHENMFWYRQDPGLGLRLIYFSYDVKMKEKGDIPEGYSVSREKKERFSLILESASTNQTSMYLCASSPAVLGLLGNQPQHFGDGTRLSIL.

The genes are TRBV3-1 and TRBJ1-2; 8 bases are shared with TRBD1. This CDR3 contains 15 residues. V shed 3 bases and J 3 bases; nucleotides not matched to a gene: 6. Germline CDR1 is LGHDT and CDR2 is YNNKEL (reference sequence). CDR3 nucleotide sequence: TGTGCCAGCAGCCAGCTGACCAGGGGGCACTATGGCTACACCTTC. Translating it yields CASSQLTRGHYGYTF.

This clonotype appeared a few times. The gene calls are TRBV7-2 and TRBJ2-3, with D unresolved. The germline V and J ends were trimmed by 5 bases and 2 bases, with 17 bases remaining between them. The length of the CDR3 is 16 residues. Germline-derived CDR1 and CDR2 are SGHTA and FQGNSA. The CDR3 region is CASSPTPSTLTDTQYF. The DNA for the CDR3 is TGTGCCAGCAGCCCTACCCCCTCTACACTCACAGATACGCAGTATTTT.

In its sample, this clonotype was seen a few times. The V call is TRBV3-1, the J call TRBJ1-2, with TRBD1 as a possible D gene (6 bases). This CDR3 contains 14 residues. V lost 0 bases and J lost 8, with 13 bases in between. Per germline, CDR1 LGHDT and CDR2 YNNKEL (reference sequence). CDR3 protein: CASSQDFVGGGYTF. CDR3 in DNA: TGTGCCAGCAGCCAAGATTTCGTGGGGGGCGGCTACACCTTC.

The genes are TRBV20-1 and TRBJ2-7; perhaps TRBD1 as D (5 bases). The CDR3 covers 15 residues. The V end was cut by 0 bases, the J end by 6 bases, with 18 bases between. CDR1 is DFQATT and CDR2 is SNEGSKA in the germline V gene (reference sequence). CDR3 in DNA: TGCAGTGCTAGAGATAAAGTGATCTCTACAGGCGAGCAGTACTTC. Residues: CSARDKVISTGEQYF.

This rearrangement joins TRBV20-1 to TRBJ2-3; 12 positions agree with TRBD2. This CDR3 is built from 15 residues. CDR1 is DFQATT and CDR2 is SNEGSKA in the germline V gene (reference sequence). V shed 5 bases and J 4 bases; nucleotides not matched to a gene: 7. The CDR3 loop reads CSAFLLAGGADTQYF. CDR3 bases: TGCAGTGCTTTCCTCCTAGCGGGGGGGGCAGATACGCAGTATTTT.

This clonotype was found a few times. The chain combines TRBV20-1 with TRBJ2-1; a possible D gene is TRBD2 (7 bases). Looked up from germline, CDR1 is DFQATT and CDR2 is SNEGSKA (reference sequence). Trimming stripped 6 bases from V and 9 bases from J, with 18 bases between. The CDR3 loop spans 13 amino acids. In DNA form, the CDR3 reads TGCAGTGCCCCACCCGGGGGGCGTCTTGAGCAGTTCTTC. This encodes CSAPPGGRLEQFF.

The V and J genes are TRBV28 and TRBJ2-1; D is possibly TRBD1 or TRBD2 (6 bases each). The CDR3 has 15 amino acids. V shed 8 bases and J shed 12 bases, with 26 bases lying between them. CDR1 and CDR2 (germline): MDHEN, SYDVKM. CDR3 sequence reads: CASLSPGAGGVGQFF. The CDR3 bases are TGTGCCAGCCTAAGCCCGGGGGCCGGTGGGGTGGGGCAGTTCTTC. The whole variable domain, filled in from reference TRBV28 and TRBJ2-1, reads DVKVTQSSRYLVKRTGEKVFLECVQDMDHENMFWYRQDPGLGLRLIYFSYDVKMKEKGDIPEGYSVSREKKERFSLILESASTNQTSMYLCASLSPGAGGVGQFFGPGTRLTVL.

This sequence joins TRBV12-3 or TRBV12-4 and TRBJ2-3, with a possible D match to TRBD1 (5 bases). Trimming shortened V by 3 bases and J by 4 bases, and 14 bases separated the two germline ends. The CDR3 extends over 15 amino acids. DNA for the CDR3: TGTGCCAGCAGTTTTCAGGGATTAATAGCAGATACGCAGTATTTT. This gives the protein CASSFQGLIADTQYF.

The chain is built from TRBV5-1 and TRBJ1-1; TRBD1 aligns across 7 bases. Germline V lookup: CDR1 SGHRS, CDR2 YFSETQ. The CDR3 is made up of 17 amino acids. J lost 0 bases, V lost 4 bases, and 12 bases had no gene match. The DNA of the CDR3 is TGCGCCAGCAGCACTGGACAGGCCCAACTAATGAACACTGAAGCTTTCTTT. It specifies CASSTGQAQLMNTEAFF.

The chain joins TRBV7-9 to TRBJ2-4; possible D gene TRBD1, 5 bases. CDR3 length: 17 residues. The V gene lost 0 bases and the J gene lost 0 bases, with 12 bases spanning the gap. Germline V gene sequence: CDR1 SEHNR, CDR2 FQNEAQ (reference sequence). CDR3 sequence: CASSLASDRLAKNIQYF. Written as DNA, the CDR3 is TGTGCCAGCAGCTTAGCTTCAGACAGACTAGCCAAAAACATTCAGTACTTC.